This TCR beta chain was retrieved from a study of blood T cell repertoires in COVID-19. Study background: Collection of acute and convalescent COVID-19 samples took place in the United States, Italy and Spain.

The V gene's germline CDR1 is SGHTA and CDR2 FQGTGA. The ends were cut back, 3 bases at V and 0 bases at J, with 6 bases in the middle. CDR3 length equals 14 residues. TCRdb's table, derived via immunoSEQ multiplex PCR, lists solely in-frame clones and lacks some. Here the sample spans over 85,000 clones, around 90% being singletons. This clone was seen only once. The specimen was peripheral blood. The sequence came from a male donor with acute or convalescent COVID-19. V is TRBV7-3 and J is TRBJ2-1, with a possible D match to TRBD1 (5 bases). In nucleotides, the CDR3 is TGTGCCAGCAGCTTCCAGGGCTCCTACAATGAGCAGTTCTTC. This sequence encodes CASSFQGSYNEQFF.